The present T cell receptor beta chain was sequenced within a study of patients and donors after allogeneic stem cell transplantation. J gave up 3 bases and V 3 bases, and 3 bases lay outside the gene matches. Per germline, CDR1 SGHRS and CDR2 YFSETQ. This CDR3 contains 13 residues. TCRdb ran MiXCR on the RT-PCR reads and lists one entry per CDR3 protein. There are some 200,000 distinct CDR3 sequences in the sample; around 41% occur only once, and 25% to 35% lies in the top ten. This clonotype was obtained from a human donor who was either an allogeneic HSCT recipient or a stem cell or donor lymphocyte infusion donor (not recorded which). It is not recorded whose cells these are; they may come from a transplant donor. The chain uses TRBV5-1 and TRBJ2-7; 7 bases are a match to TRBD1. The sequencing sample was made of blood, either unsorted or a sorted T cell fraction (not recorded which). This chain's CDR3 is CASSSGQRYEQYF. CDR3 DNA: TGCGCCAGCAGCTCGGGACAGCGCTACGAGCAGTACTTC.